Following are 19 T cell receptor beta chains from one sample sequenced in a study of T cell changes during pregnancy in multiple sclerosis. Generated by immunoSEQ multiplex PCR, the TCRdb table keeps only in-frame clones and is missing some. The table records about 68,000 clones, around 90% of them present only once. The specimen comprised peripheral blood, sampled in the first trimester of pregnancy. These receptors were collected from a female donor with multiple sclerosis, enrolled in a pregnancy study.

The V and J genes are TRBV7-9 and TRBJ2-1, with D maybe TRBD1 (6 bases). The V gene lost 5 bases and the J gene lost 6 bases, with 14 bases spanning the gap. Germline CDR1 and CDR2: SEHNR and FQNEAQ (reference sequence). The CDR3 is 14 amino acids. Written as DNA, the CDR3 is TGTGCCAGCAGCCCACTTAACAGGGTCAATGAGCAGTTCTTC. This gives the protein CASSPLNRVNEQFF. The full variable domain, completed using reference TRBV7-9 and TRBJ2-1, is DTGVSQNPRHKITKRGQNVTFRCDPISEHNRLYWYRQTLGQGPEFLTYFQNEAQLEKSRLLSDRFSAERPKGSFSTLEIQRTEQGDSAMYLCASSPLNRVNEQFFGPGTRLTVL.

The chain has TRBV7-9 and TRBJ2-1, with TRBD2 matching over 11 bases. V dropped 5 bases and J dropped 8; count of bases not matched to a gene: 5. This CDR3 region has 14 residues. CDR1 and CDR2 from the germline V gene are SEHNR and FQNEAQ (reference sequence). CDR3 sequence reads: CASSPRLAGYEQFF. Here the CDR3 DNA reads TGTGCCAGCAGCCCCAGACTAGCGGGATATGAGCAGTTCTTC.

V gene TRBV5-8 combines with J gene TRBJ1-2; D is undetermined. Germline CDR1 reads SGHTS; CDR2 reads YDEGEE. The CDR3 covers 15 residues. With 2 bases removed from V and 4 bases from J, the gap between germline ends came to 15 bases. The CDR3 region has the DNA TGTGCCAGCAGCTTCAGCCGCGAGGGCGCCTATGGCTACACCTTC. Protein product: CASSFSREGAYGYTF.

The chain is built from TRBV7-9 and TRBJ2-5; the match to TRBD2 covers 8 bases. This CDR3 is built from 16 residues. With V trimmed by 3 bases and J by 5 bases, 11 bases remained unmatched. Germline CDR1 reads SEHNR; CDR2 reads FQNEAQ (reference sequence). CDR3 coding DNA: TGTGCCAGCAGCTTCCCCGCTCGGGGGGGCAGGGAGACCCAGTACTTC. Amino acid sequence: CASSFPARGGRETQYF.

V and J are TRBV4-1 and TRBJ2-1; no clear D. The CDR3 is 12 amino acids. CDR1 is MGHRA and CDR2 is YSYEKL in the germline V gene. Trimming stripped 0 bases from V and 10 bases from J, with 7 bases between. For the CDR3, the DNA is TGCGCCAGCAGCCAAGATCGACACGAGCAGTTCTTC. This codes for CASSQDRHEQFF.

This clone has ten or more counts. The chain links TRBV14 to TRBJ1-2; TRBD1 might be the D (5 bases). The CDR3 contains 15 residues. V shed 1 base and J shed 4 bases, with 13 bases lying between them. The V gene's germline CDR1 is SGHDN and CDR2 FVKESK. This CDR3 reads CASSQGQGRSYGYTF. CDR3 coding DNA: TGTGCCAGCAGCCAAGGGCAGGGTAGAAGCTATGGCTACACCTTC.

J is TRBJ2-7 and V is TRBV2; perhaps TRBD2 as D (6 bases). The germline V and J ends were trimmed by 7 bases and 1 base, with 14 bases remaining between them. The CDR3 is made up of 14 amino acids. Germline values: CDR1 SNHLY, CDR2 FYNNEI. CDR3 region: CASMGGSLSYEQYF. The CDR3 coding sequence is TGTGCCAGCATGGGGGGTTCCTTATCCTACGAGCAGTACTTC.

The chain couples TRBV5-1 to TRBJ2-7, with D maybe TRBD1 (5 bases). The V gene's germline CDR1 is SGHRS and CDR2 YFSETQ. The CDR3 totals 16 residues. Trimming took off 0 bases at V and 6 bases at J, with 19 bases between the two ends. The CDR3 DNA reads TGCGCCAGCAGCTTGGCAGGGATTGCCTCCGTCAGCGAGCAGTACTTC. Its translation is CASSLAGIASVSEQYF.

The rearrangement uses TRBV11-2 and TRBJ2-1; D is uncertain. Per the germline V gene, CDR1 is SGHAT and CDR2 is FQNNGV. V gave up 3 bases and J gave up 0 bases, with 15 bases separating them. The CDR3 contains 17 residues. The CDR3 loop is CASSLVPRLSSYNEQFF. Here the CDR3 DNA reads TGTGCCAGCAGCTTGGTACCCAGGCTGAGCTCCTACAATGAGCAGTTCTTC. The full variable domain, its missing parts supplied by reference TRBV11-2 and TRBJ2-1, is EAGVAQSPRYKIIEKRQSVAFWCNPISGHATLYWYQQILGQGPKLLIQFQNNGVVDDSQLPKDRFSAERLKGVDSTLKIQPAKLEDSAVYLCASSLVPRLSSYNEQFFGPGTRLTVL.

In DNA form, the CDR3 reads TGTGCCAGCAGGGGAGGGGATTACGAGCAGTACTTC. It yields the protein CASRGGDYEQYF. The chain employs TRBV6-1 and TRBJ2-7, with 7 bases fitting TRBD2. Germline assignment: CDR1 MNHNS and CDR2 SASEGT. There are 12 residues in the CDR3. The V segment lost 6 bases and the J segment 4 bases; nucleotides outside the gene matches: 3.

The V gene is TRBV5-5, the J gene TRBJ2-7; 11 nucleotides agree with TRBD1. Germline-derived CDR1 and CDR2 are SGHKS and YYEKEE (reference sequence). The trim removed 3 bases at V and 4 bases at J, leaving 3 bases unmatched. CDR3 length: 14 residues. The CDR3 is CASSSDRGPYEQYF. CDR3 DNA sequence: TGTGCCAGCAGCTCGGACAGGGGGCCTTACGAGCAGTACTTC.

V and J are TRBV5-4 and TRBJ2-1; TRBD1 might be the D (5 bases). V was cut by 1 base and J by 0 bases, with 17 bases left in between. Per germline, CDR1 SGHNT and CDR2 YYREEE (reference sequence). The CDR3 covers 18 residues. CDR3 in DNA: TGTGCCAGCAGCTTGATTATTGGGGCGATGAGCTCCTACAATGAGCAGTTCTTC. It encodes CASSLIIGAMSSYNEQFF. Combining the CDR3 with reference TRBV5-4 and TRBJ2-1 gives the whole variable domain ETGVTQSPTHLIKTRGQQVTLRCSSQSGHNTVSWYQQALGQGPQFIFQYYREEENGRGNFPPRFSGLQFPNYSSELNVNALELDDSALYLCASSLIIGAMSSYNEQFFGPGTRLTVL.

This sequence joins TRBV6-5 and TRBJ1-3, with 9 positions matching TRBD1. Losses at the gene ends were 4 bases for V and 7 bases for J; bases not matched to a gene: 8. The CDR3 runs to 15 residues. Per the germline V gene, CDR1 is MNHEY and CDR2 is SVGAGI. CDR3 nucleotides: TGTGCCAGCAGTTTGACAGGGGGTAGGAGTAACACCATATATTTT. It yields the protein CASSLTGGRSNTIYF.

This chain uses TRBV7-8 with TRBJ1-5; TRBD1 aligns across 7 bases. The germline CDR1 and CDR2 sequences are SGHVS and FQNEAQ. After removal of 5 bases from V and 4 bases from J, the junction contained 8 bases not matched to a gene. CDR3 length: 15 residues. CDR3 in DNA: TGTGCCAGCAGCCCGGGAGCGGACAGGAATCAGCCCCAGCATTTT. Translating gives CASSPGADRNQPQHF.

This clone was counted between two and nine times. The V gene is TRBV2, the J gene TRBJ1-4; D is possibly TRBD1 (6 bases). V dropped 6 bases and J dropped 5 bases, with 10 bases sitting between them. Looked up from germline, CDR1 is SNHLY and CDR2 is FYNNEI. This CDR3 region has 13 residues. CDR3 coding DNA: TGTGCCAGCAGGCCTGGACAGAATGAAAAACTGTTTTTT. Its translation: CASRPGQNEKLFF.

The chain is built from TRBV4-2 and TRBJ2-5; 12 bases are a match to TRBD2. The germline CDR1 and CDR2 sequences are LGHNA and YNFKEQ. CDR3 length equals 18 residues. V lost 0 bases to trimming and J lost 4 bases; unmatched junction nucleotides: 9. The CDR3: CASSQDPSGGAWGETQYF. In nucleotides, the CDR3 is TGTGCCAGCAGCCAAGATCCTAGCGGGGGGGCCTGGGGAGAGACCCAGTACTTC.

In this sample, this clone turned up once. This sequence joins TRBV5-6 and TRBJ2-7; D is ambiguous. V lost 2 bases to trimming and J lost 5 bases, with 11 bases between them. Germline CDR1 and CDR2: SGHDT and YYEEEE. This CDR3 contains 13 residues. The CDR3 here is CASSFGTEDEQYF. CDR3 DNA sequence: TGTGCCAGCAGCTTCGGTACCGAGGACGAGCAGTACTTC.

The chain recombines TRBV29-1 with TRBJ2-1; 8 nucleotides line up with TRBD1. The V segment lost 7 bases and the J segment 7 bases; nucleotides outside the gene matches: 9. Germline lookup yields CDR1 SQVTM and CDR2 ANQGSEA. The CDR3 is made up of 13 amino acids. In DNA, the CDR3 is TGCAGCGCCCCGGGACAGGAGTCGAATGAGCAGTTCTTC. Its protein is CSAPGQESNEQFF.

The rearrangement links TRBV6-5 to TRBJ2-1; D is possibly TRBD2 (6 bases). The germline CDR1 and CDR2 sequences are MNHEY and SVGAGI. This CDR3 spans 13 amino acids. Trimming pared 4 bases from V and 8 bases from J, leaving 12 bases between. The CDR3 DNA follows: TGTGCCAGCAGTTTGGGCGGGGTTGATGAGCAGTTCTTC. Protein product: CASSLGGVDEQFF.